Described below is a single TCR beta chain sequence and its context. The record originates from a study of blood T cell repertoires in COVID-19. Using immunoSEQ multiplex PCR, the repertoire was profiled, and TCRdb retains in-frame clones only, with some absent. This table has 200,000 or so clones, about nine tenths appearing once. This receptor was taken from a man aged 50-59 years with acute or convalescent COVID-19. The sequencing input was peripheral blood.

This CDR3 is CASSWGGATNEKLFF. The CDR3 coding sequence is TGTGCCAGCTCGTGGGGGGGTGCAACTAATGAAAAACTGTTTTTT. The chain has TRBV25-1 and TRBJ1-4, with D perhaps matching TRBD1 (5 bases). The V and J ends lost 8 bases and 0 bases respectively, with 13 bases between them. There are 15 residues in the CDR3. The germline CDR1 and CDR2 sequences are MGHDK and SYGVNS.